The 28 T cell receptor beta chains below come from one sample, sequenced in a study of CD8+ T cells in alopecia areata. Treatment noted: oral pan-JAK inhibitor, 5-10 mg twice daily. Following RNA extraction, reverse transcription yielded cDNA that acted as the sequencing template. The table came from immunoSEQ multiplex PCR; TCRdb's copy has only in-frame clones and leaves some out. This sample yields about 220,000 clones, of which 50% to 70% are seen a single time; 1.6% belongs to the top ten. Material: CD4+ T cells sorted from blood, obtained at week 4, from a patient treated with tofacitinib. These receptors were obtained from a human donor with alopecia areata.

V usage is TRBV30 and J usage is TRBJ1-1; D is undetermined. From germline, CDR1 is GTSNPN and CDR2 SVGIG (reference sequence). Deletions cut 3 bases from V and 0 bases from J, with 8 bases between. The CDR3 covers 13 residues. The DNA for the CDR3 is TGTGCCTGGAGGGCAGGTATGAACACTGAAGCTTTCTTT. It specifies CAWRAGMNTEAFF.

This clone showed up just a few times. Possible read error: a much larger clone is one base away. The chain joins TRBV5-4 to TRBJ2-3, with D possibly matching TRBD1 (5 bases). The CDR3 length is 13 residues. V was pared by 0 bases and J by 3 bases, with 5 bases between. Germline V gene sequence: CDR1 SGHNT, CDR2 YYREEE (reference sequence). CDR3: CASSLAGTDTQYF. In DNA form, the CDR3 reads TGTGCCAGCAGCTTGGCAGGGACAGATACGCAGTATTTT. The whole variable domain, remainder taken from reference TRBV5-4 and TRBJ2-3, is ETGVTQSPTHLIKTRGQQVTLRCSSQSGHNTVSWYQQALGQGPQFIFQYYREEENGRGNFPPRFSGLQFPNYSSELNVNALELDDSALYLCASSLAGTDTQYFGPGTRLTVL.

The CDR3 bases are TGTGCCTGGAGCCCCCCGAATAGCAACAATGAGCAGTTCTTC. This sequence encodes CAWSPPNSNNEQFF. The chain joins TRBV30 to TRBJ2-1, with D unresolved. The germline CDR1 and CDR2 sequences are GTSNPN and SVGIG (reference sequence). V was clipped by 3 bases and J by 5 bases, with 14 bases between them. The CDR3 is 14 amino acids.

This sequence joins TRBV30 and TRBJ2-5, with D uncertain. This CDR3 is 13 amino acids long. Germline CDR1 and CDR2: GTSNPN and SVGIG (reference sequence). V was clipped by 3 bases and J by 0 bases, with 8 bases between them. The CDR3 reads CAWRQGNQETQYF. In DNA, the CDR3 is TGTGCCTGGAGACAAGGGAACCAAGAGACCCAGTACTTC.

A single count supports this clone. This chain's CDR3 is CASRPPGAASDTQYF. As DNA, the CDR3 is TGTGCCAGCAGACCCCCCGGGGCAGCTTCAGATACGCAGTATTTT. The rearrangement links TRBV7-2 to TRBJ2-3; D tentatively fits TRBD1 or TRBD2 (5 bases each). The germline V gene has CDR1 SGHTA and CDR2 FQGNSA. The CDR3 sequence is 15 residues long. V lost 6 bases and J lost 4, with 17 bases in between. The entire variable domain, with the rest obtained from reference TRBV7-2 and TRBJ2-3, is as follows: GAGVSQSPSNKVTEKGKDVELRCDPISGHTALYWYRQSLGQGLEFLIYFQGNSAPDKSGLPSDRFSAERTGGSVSTLTIQRTQQEDSAVYLCASRPPGAASDTQYFGPGTRLTVL.

This rearrangement joins TRBV25-1 to TRBJ1-6, with 8 positions matching TRBD1. V gave up 1 base and J gave up 11 bases; unmatched junction bases: 4. The CDR3 is made up of 14 amino acids. Germline V gene lookup returns CDR1 MGHDK and CDR2 SYGVNS. CDR3 region: CASSEFQGAAPLHF. CDR3 nucleotide sequence: TGTGCCAGCAGTGAATTTCAGGGGGCCGCACCCCTCCACTTT.

Concerning this clone itself: The sample contains more than one DNA sequence encoding this CDR3. This chain connects TRBV29-1 to TRBJ2-3; D is uncertain. V shed 4 bases and J shed 0 bases, with 8 bases lying between them. This CDR3 is 13 amino acids long. Looked up from germline, CDR1 is SQVTM and CDR2 is ANQGSEA. Written as DNA, the CDR3 is TGCAGCGTTGCAGGCAGAAGCACAGATACGCAGTATTTT. Its protein product is CSVAGRSTDTQYF.

The V call is TRBV7-9, the J call TRBJ2-3, with TRBD1 identical over 7 bases. Germline-derived CDR1 and CDR2 are SEHNR and FQNEAQ (reference sequence). CDR3 size: 15 residues. Losses at the gene ends were 5 bases for V and 1 base for J; bases not matched to a gene: 6. CDR3 protein: CASSPWDSRTDTQYF. CDR3 nucleotides: TGTGCCAGCAGCCCTTGGGACAGTCGCACAGATACGCAGTATTTT.

The chain carries TRBV30 and TRBJ1-1; D unresolved. Germline V lookup: CDR1 GTSNPN, CDR2 SVGIG (reference sequence). The CDR3 contains 14 residues. The V gene lost 0 bases and the J gene lost 0 bases, with 8 bases spanning the gap. CDR3: CAWSVQPMNTEAFF. CDR3 DNA sequence: TGTGCCTGGAGTGTACAACCGATGAACACTGAAGCTTTCTTT.

This sequence joins TRBV30 and TRBJ2-6; 9 bases line up with TRBD1. The CDR3 extends over 17 amino acids. Trimming took 5 bases from V and 0 from J; bases not matched to a gene: 8. Germline assignment: CDR1 GTSNPN and CDR2 SVGIG (reference sequence). In DNA form, the CDR3 reads TGTGCCTGGGCCGGGACAGGGATCCCCTCTGGGGCCAACGTCCTGACTTTC. Encoded protein: CAWAGTGIPSGANVLTF.

The V call is TRBV27, the J call TRBJ1-5; D unclear. From germline, CDR1 is MNHEY and CDR2 SMNVEV (reference sequence). V shed 5 bases and J shed 8 bases, with 13 bases lying between them. CDR3 length equals 13 residues. CDR3 nucleotides: TGTGCCAGCAGTCCCCCTCTAGGAGAGCCCCAGCATTTT. This codes for CASSPPLGEPQHF.

This clone was seen a handful of times. The V gene is TRBV29-1, the J gene TRBJ2-1; no definite D call. Germline-derived CDR1 and CDR2 are SQVTM and ANQGSEA. Trimming pared 2 bases from V and 10 bases from J, leaving 9 bases between. The CDR3 covers 11 residues. This chain's CDR3 is CSVEKFKEQFF. The CDR3 bases are TGCAGCGTTGAAAAGTTTAAGGAGCAGTTCTTC.

The V call is TRBV29-1, the J call TRBJ1-1; weak D call: TRBD1 (6 bases). V gave up 8 bases and J gave up 7 bases, with 17 bases separating them. The length of the CDR3 is 12 residues. Looked up from germline, CDR1 is SQVTM and CDR2 is ANQGSEA. The CDR3 here is CSILQGRGEAFF. CDR3 bases: TGCAGCATCCTGCAGGGGCGGGGTGAAGCTTTCTTT.

The genes are TRBV2 and TRBJ1-5; D possibly corresponds to TRBD1 (5 bases). The germline V and J ends were trimmed by 6 bases and 1 base, with 13 bases remaining between them. Looked up from germline, CDR1 is SNHLY and CDR2 is FYNNEI. CDR3 length equals 15 residues. The CDR3: CASSEQELSNQPQHF. For the CDR3, the DNA is TGTGCCAGCAGCGAACAGGAACTAAGCAATCAGCCCCAGCATTTT.

CDR3 nucleotides: TGTGCCAGCAGTTTCGGGGCTAGCGGGGGGGTAAGCACAGATACGCAGTATTTT. It is translated as CASSFGASGGVSTDTQYF. The chain recombines TRBV27 with TRBJ2-3; 12 nucleotides agree with TRBD2. V shed 3 bases and J 0 bases; nucleotides not matched to a gene: 7. The CDR3 length is 18 residues. Germline lookup yields CDR1 MNHEY and CDR2 SMNVEV (reference sequence).

This clone has only one observation. The chain uses TRBV5-1 and TRBJ2-2; D tentatively fits TRBD1 or TRBD2 (6 bases each). The V gene lost 4 bases and the J gene lost 4 bases, with 17 bases spanning the gap. Germline V gene lookup returns CDR1 SGHRS and CDR2 YFSETQ. The CDR3 totals 16 residues. CDR3 DNA sequence: TGCGCCAGCAGCCGCGACGGGGGCCCAGGCACCGGGGAGCTGTTTTTT. Its translation is CASSRDGGPGTGELFF.

The chain recombines TRBV4-3 with TRBJ1-2; possible D gene TRBD1, 6 bases. The length of the CDR3 is 14 residues. The ends were cut back, 0 bases at V and 8 bases at J, with 13 bases in the middle. Germline CDR1 reads LGHNA; CDR2 reads YSLEER. The CDR3: CASSQEGGPRGYTF. CDR3 bases: TGCGCCAGCAGCCAAGAGGGGGGGCCAAGGGGCTACACCTTC.

This clone was seen only a few times. This chain links TRBV11-2 with TRBJ2-1; no clear D gene. From germline, CDR1 is SGHAT and CDR2 FQNNGV. CDR3 length: 15 residues. Trimming removed 4 bases at V and 10 bases at J, with 20 bases between. CDR3 sequence (DNA): TGTGCCAGCAGCTCTCACCTACAGATCAGCACGGAGCAGTTCTTC. It codes for CASSSHLQISTEQFF. The full variable domain, with the rest looked up from reference TRBV11-2 and TRBJ2-1, is EAGVAQSPRYKIIEKRQSVAFWCNPISGHATLYWYQQILGQGPKLLIQFQNNGVVDDSQLPKDRFSAERLKGVDSTLKIQPAKLEDSAVYLCASSSHLQISTEQFFGPGTRLTVL.

This chain joins TRBV29-1 and TRBJ2-5, with no clear D. CDR1 and CDR2 from the germline V gene are SQVTM and ANQGSEA. Trimming stripped 4 bases from V and 8 bases from J, with 14 bases between. The CDR3 sequence is 12 residues long. The CDR3 sequence: CSVGDTVETQYF. CDR3 nucleotides: TGCAGCGTTGGTGACACCGTAGAAACCCAGTACTTC.

The J gene is TRBJ1-1, the V gene TRBV30; a possible D gene is TRBD1 (5 bases). Germline V gene sequence: CDR1 GTSNPN, CDR2 SVGIG (reference sequence). The CDR3 is made up of 14 amino acids. CDR3 sequence: CVQVGGIRSTEAFF. CDR3 nucleotide sequence: TGTGTCCAAGTCGGGGGTATAAGGAGCACTGAAGCTTTCTTT.

This clone has only a few counts. The chain carries TRBV7-9 and TRBJ1-5; D ambiguous. This CDR3 region has 15 residues. With 5 bases removed from V and 13 bases from J, the gap between germline ends came to 24 bases. CDR1 is SEHNR, CDR2 FQNEAQ, per germline (reference sequence). Written as DNA, the CDR3 is TGTGCCAGCAGCCACCGCCGGGCCCGCGGACGAAGACAGCATTTT. This sequence encodes CASSHRRARGRRQHF.

The J gene is TRBJ1-2, the V gene TRBV5-1; D unresolved. V was shortened by 2 bases and J by 5 bases, with 13 bases between the two germline ends. This CDR3 region has 14 residues. In germline, CDR1 is SGHRS, CDR2 YFSETQ. The CDR3 bases are TGCGCCAGCAGCTTTGAAGGCAGTGGGTATGGCTACACCTTC. Amino acids: CASSFEGSGYGYTF.

This clone was detected once. The J gene is TRBJ1-5, the V gene TRBV29-1; D ambiguous. Germline-derived CDR1 and CDR2 are SQVTM and ANQGSEA. The CDR3 is made up of 13 amino acids. V lost 8 bases, J lost 6 bases, and 17 bases lay in between. CDR3 region: CSIKQREGQPQHF. The DNA of the CDR3 is TGCAGCATCAAACAGAGGGAGGGTCAGCCCCAGCATTTT.

The rearrangement uses TRBV5-1 and TRBJ2-7; D gene ambiguous. V was clipped by 0 bases and J by 3 bases, with 13 bases between them. The CDR3 extends over 15 amino acids. CDR1 is SGHRS, CDR2 YFSETQ, per germline. Here the CDR3 reads CASSLVAGYGYEQYF. The CDR3 DNA reads as TGCGCCAGCAGCTTGGTGGCAGGATACGGCTACGAGCAGTACTTC.

The table lists this clone with a few counts. The rearrangement joins TRBV7-2 to TRBJ2-1; unclear D gene. The CDR3 has 15 amino acids. V gave up 5 bases and J gave up 5 bases, with 16 bases separating them. Germline CDR1 reads SGHTA; CDR2 reads FQGNSA. The CDR3 is CASSPSNYGDNEQFF. As DNA, the CDR3 is TGTGCCAGCAGCCCTTCCAACTACGGCGACAATGAGCAGTTCTTC.

There are a few counts of this clone. The gene calls are TRBV6-5 and TRBJ2-7; D uncertain. CDR1 MNHEY and CDR2 SVGAGI come from the germline V gene. The CDR3 length is 12 residues. V lost 8 bases and J lost 6, with 14 bases in between. In nucleotides, the CDR3 is TGTGCCAGCCGCAACCGTATGGGCGAGCAGTACTTC. Residues: CASRNRMGEQYF.

The genes are TRBV7-7 and TRBJ1-6; the D is unclear. CDR1 and CDR2 from the germline V gene are SSHAT and FNYEAQ (reference sequence). There are 13 residues in the CDR3. V lost 5 bases to trimming and J lost 9 bases, with 11 bases between them. The CDR3 region is CASSLEEGSPLHF. As DNA, the CDR3 is TGTGCCAGCAGCCTCGAAGAGGGTTCACCCCTCCACTTT.

This clone was observed once. V gene TRBV5-4 combines with J gene TRBJ2-5, with 10 bases matching TRBD1. CDR1 is SGHNT and CDR2 is YYREEE in the germline V gene (reference sequence). The CDR3 is 14 amino acids. V was clipped by 0 bases and J by 7 bases; unmatched bases: 3. The CDR3 region is CASSLGQGATTQYF. CDR3 nucleotide sequence: TGTGCCAGCAGCTTGGGACAGGGGGCGACGACCCAGTACTTC.